Listed here are 18 T cell receptor beta chains from one sample, sequenced in a study of T cell repertoires in cytomegalovirus infection. Antigen specificity for these receptors is unknown. TCRdb recomputed calls from the reads with MiXCR, one row per CDR3 protein. This sample has 300,000 to 400,000 distinct CDR3 sequences, with 25% to 30% found just once. The sequencing used cultured PBMCs, collected from culture after CMV antigen stimulation. The receptors originated from a human donor in good health (CMV status not recorded). Some clones in this sample may be carry-over from other donors' samples.

V is TRBV19 and J is TRBJ2-7; perhaps D is TRBD1 or TRBD2 (5 bases each). The germline V gene has CDR1 LNHDA and CDR2 SQIVND (reference sequence). This CDR3 contains 16 residues. V dropped 2 bases and J dropped 0 bases, with 14 bases sitting between them. CDR3 amino acids: CASSITGRTSSYEQYF. The CDR3 coding sequence is TGTGCCAGTAGTATAACGGGACGGACGAGCTCCTACGAGCAGTACTTC.

The chain carries TRBV2 and TRBJ1-1, with TRBD1 identical over 9 bases. After removal of 5 bases from V and 7 bases from J, the junction contained 11 bases not matched to a gene. CDR1 is SNHLY, CDR2 FYNNEI, per germline. The CDR3 sequence is 15 residues long. Here the CDR3 DNA reads TGTGCCAGCAGTAAATCAACAGGGGGCAGCGGTGAAGCTTTCTTT. It yields the protein CASSKSTGGSGEAFF.

This sequence joins TRBV4-1 and TRBJ2-6; maybe TRBD2 (5 bases). Germline loops: CDR1 MGHRA, CDR2 YSYEKL. The V and J ends lost 0 bases and 1 base respectively, with 13 bases between them. This CDR3 is 18 amino acids long. This chain's CDR3 is CASSQDGPTGSGANVLTF. For the CDR3, the DNA is TGCGCCAGCAGCCAAGATGGGCCTACGGGATCTGGGGCCAACGTCCTGACTTTC.

This clonotype was detected only a few times. The rearrangement joins TRBV25-1 to TRBJ1-1; D unclear. With 9 bases removed from V and 0 bases from J, the gap between germline ends came to 17 bases. Germline values: CDR1 MGHDK, CDR2 SYGVNS. The CDR3 is made up of 15 amino acids. DNA of the CDR3: TGTGCCAGTACTTACACCGGGCTGATGAACACTGAAGCTTTCTTT. It yields the protein CASTYTGLMNTEAFF.

This clonotype was recorded a few times. The V call is TRBV27, the J call TRBJ1-5; D gene ambiguous. Germline CDR1 is MNHEY and CDR2 is SMNVEV (reference sequence). V was shortened by 1 base and J by 2 bases, with 9 bases between the two germline ends. This CDR3 spans 15 amino acids. The CDR3 loop reads CASSLFEGGNQPQHF. The CDR3 DNA is TGTGCCAGCAGTTTATTTGAGGGTGGCAATCAGCCCCAGCATTTT.

The V and J genes are TRBV7-9 and TRBJ2-6; D might be TRBD1 (6 bases). The CDR3 length is 18 residues. The V end lost 5 bases, the J end lost 0 bases, and 17 bases lay between the germline ends. In germline, CDR1 is SEHNR, CDR2 FQNEAQ (reference sequence). The chain's CDR3 is CASSTLTGKSSGANVLTF. The CDR3 DNA reads TGTGCCAGCAGCACATTGACAGGCAAGAGCTCTGGGGCCAACGTCCTGACTTTC.

This chain uses TRBV2 with TRBJ1-2, with D possibly TRBD1 on 6 matching bases. This CDR3 region has 16 residues. In germline, CDR1 is SNHLY, CDR2 FYNNEI. The V end was cut by 7 bases, the J end by 2 bases, with 20 bases between. The CDR3 loop is CASKPGHPLPNYGYTF. The CDR3 coding sequence is TGTGCCAGCAAGCCGGGACACCCCCTTCCCAACTATGGCTACACCTTC.

CDR3 loop: CASSQDGGGADYGYTF. The CDR3, as DNA: TGTGCCAGCAGCCAAGATGGGGGGGGCGCAGACTATGGCTACACCTTC. This chain links TRBV4-2 with TRBJ1-2; D perhaps matches TRBD1 (6 bases). The CDR3 is made up of 16 amino acids. CDR1 is LGHNA and CDR2 is YNFKEQ in the germline V gene. Trimming stripped 0 bases from V and 3 bases from J, with 14 bases between.

As to this clonotype: Sequence at one end of the junction differs from germline and may be a read error. The chain couples TRBV2 to TRBJ2-1; 11 nucleotides match TRBD1. This CDR3 has 20 residues. The germline CDR1 and CDR2 sequences are SNHLY and FYNNEI. This CDR3 reads CASSQAGTGGQLGPSGEQFF. The CDR3, as DNA: TGTGCCAGCAGTCAAGCCGGGACAGGGGGTCAGTTAGGCCCATCAGGTGAGCAGTTCTTC.

The rearrangement joins TRBV7-9 to TRBJ1-1; D is ambiguous. CDR1 and CDR2 from the germline V gene are SEHNR and FQNEAQ (reference sequence). Trimming stripped 5 bases from V and 6 bases from J, with 7 bases between. The CDR3 extends over 11 amino acids. The CDR3 here is CASSGSSEAFF. The CDR3 bases are TGTGCCAGCAGCGGGTCTTCTGAAGCTTTCTTT.

J is TRBJ2-5 and V is TRBV7-2, with D uncertain. The CDR3 has 15 residues. V was cut by 1 base and J by 0 bases, with 9 bases left in between. CDR1 SGHTA and CDR2 FQGNSA come from the germline V gene. The CDR3 nucleotides read TGTGCCAGCAGCTTAGACATCAGCGACCAAGAGACCCAGTACTTC. Translating gives CASSLDISDQETQYF.

This clonotype occurred many times. The J gene is TRBJ1-1, the V gene TRBV12-3 or TRBV12-4, with no clear D. The V and J ends lost 4 bases and 0 bases respectively, with 6 bases between them. This CDR3 is 13 amino acids long. The CDR3 DNA reads TGTGCCAGCAGTTCCGGGTTGAACACTGAAGCTTTCTTT. Amino acid sequence: CASSSGLNTEAFF.

The chain links TRBV12-3 or TRBV12-4 to TRBJ1-2, with D hard to call. Trimming took 6 bases from V and 0 from J, leaving 2 bases between them. This CDR3 has 11 residues. The CDR3 protein is CASRANYGYTF. As DNA, the CDR3 is TGTGCCAGCAGGGCTAACTATGGCTACACCTTC.

This clonotype came up many times. The rearrangement uses TRBV7-2 and TRBJ2-7; TRBD2 agrees at 10 bases. Germline assignment: CDR1 SGHTA and CDR2 FQGNSA. With V trimmed by 6 bases and J by 4 bases, 3 bases remained unmatched. The CDR3 has 13 residues. In DNA form, the CDR3 reads TGTGCCAGCAGACTAGCGGGAACTTACGAGCAGTACTTC. Its translation: CASRLAGTYEQYF.

This clonotype came up a few times. The genes are TRBV12-3 or TRBV12-4 and TRBJ2-3; TRBD2 aligns across 10 bases. The CDR3 is made up of 17 amino acids. V shed 6 bases, J shed 0 bases, and the junction held 9 bases outside the gene matches. The CDR3 region has the DNA TGTGCCAGCAGGCGGACTAGCGGAGATTCTAGCACAGATACGCAGTATTTT. Amino acids: CASRRTSGDSSTDTQYF.

The V gene is TRBV27, the J gene TRBJ1-4, with 9 bases identical to TRBD1. The V gene end was trimmed by 8 bases and the J gene end by 4 bases; junction bases not matched to a gene: 5. The CDR3 spans 14 residues. In germline, CDR1 is MNHEY, CDR2 SMNVEV (reference sequence). For the CDR3, the DNA is TGTGCCAGCCGCCGACAGGGGGTTAATGAAAAACTGTTTTTT. It encodes CASRRQGVNEKLFF.

V usage is TRBV7-8 and J usage is TRBJ2-5; D gene uncertain. Per the germline V gene, CDR1 is SGHVS and CDR2 is FQNEAQ. V was clipped by 0 bases and J by 9 bases, with 11 bases between them. This CDR3 has 13 amino acids. CDR3 sequence reads: CASSLAKGWAQYF. Written as DNA, the CDR3 is TGTGCCAGCAGCTTAGCCAAGGGCTGGGCCCAGTACTTC. The complete variable domain, with remaining parts taken from reference TRBV7-8 and TRBJ2-5, reads GAGVSQSPRYKVAKRGQDVALRCDPISGHVSLFWYQQALGQGPEFLTYFQNEAQLDKSGLPSDRFFAERPEGSVSTLKIQRTQQEDSAVYLCASSLAKGWAQYFGPGTRLLVL.

The CDR3 reads CASSHLRDFNYGYTF. CDR3 DNA sequence: TGTGCCAGCAGCCACCTCCGGGACTTTAACTATGGCTACACCTTC. The rearrangement uses TRBV3-1 and TRBJ1-2, with D maybe TRBD1 (5 bases). Germline values: CDR1 LGHDT, CDR2 YNNKEL (reference sequence). The CDR3 runs to 15 residues. The ends were cut back, 3 bases at V and 1 base at J, with 12 bases in the middle.